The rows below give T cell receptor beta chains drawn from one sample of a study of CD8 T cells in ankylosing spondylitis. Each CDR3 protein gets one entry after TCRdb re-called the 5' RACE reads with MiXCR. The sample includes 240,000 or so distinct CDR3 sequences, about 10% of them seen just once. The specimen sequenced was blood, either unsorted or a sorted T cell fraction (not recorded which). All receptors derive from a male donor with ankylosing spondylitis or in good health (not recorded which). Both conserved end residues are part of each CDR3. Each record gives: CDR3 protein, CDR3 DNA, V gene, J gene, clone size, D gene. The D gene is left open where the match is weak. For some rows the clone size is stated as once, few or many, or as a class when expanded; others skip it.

cdr3_aa: CSVEAPRNSLLGETQYF; cdr3_nt: TGCAGCGTTGAAGCTCCTAGGAACAGCCTCCTTGGGGAGACCCAGTACTTC; v_call: TRBV29-1; j_call: TRBJ2-5; clone_size: many; d_call: .
cdr3_aa: CSVTQGVVGGYTF; cdr3_nt: TGCAGTGTCACACAGGGGGTAGTAGGTGGCTACACCTTC; v_call: TRBV20-1; j_call: TRBJ1-2; clone_size: many; d_call: TRBD1
cdr3_aa: CASSRTSGTYGYTF; cdr3_nt: TGTGCCAGCAGCCGTACTTCGGGGACCTATGGCTACACCTTC; v_call: TRBV5-6; j_call: TRBJ1-2; clone_size: many; d_call: .
cdr3_aa: CSVEGVKDTQYF; cdr3_nt: TGCAGCGTTGAGGGGGTGAAAGATACGCAGTATTTT; v_call: TRBV29-1; j_call: TRBJ2-3; clone_size: many; d_call: .
cdr3_aa: CSVARTSGPYYEQYF; cdr3_nt: TGCAGTGTTGCGAGGACTAGCGGTCCCTACTACGAGCAGTACTTC; v_call: TRBV20-1; j_call: TRBJ2-7; clone_size: .; d_call: TRBD2
cdr3_aa: CASSSPQRYNEQFF; cdr3_nt: TGTGCCAGCAGTTCCCCCCAGCGGTACAATGAGCAGTTCTTC; v_call: TRBV7-9; j_call: TRBJ2-1; clone_size: many; d_call: .
cdr3_aa: CASGPGLVGWALFF; cdr3_nt: TGTGCCAGCGGCCCCGGGCTCGTCGGCTGGGCACTGTTTTTT; v_call: TRBV5-6; j_call: TRBJ2-2; clone_size: .; d_call: .
cdr3_aa: CASSLDSPYNEQFF; cdr3_nt: TGTGCCAGCAGTTTGGACAGTCCATACAATGAGCAGTTCTTC; v_call: TRBV27; j_call: TRBJ2-1; clone_size: many; d_call: .
cdr3_aa: CASSLTRTSVTDTQYF; cdr3_nt: TGTGCCAGCAGCTTAACTAGGACTAGCGTCACAGATACGCAGTATTTT; v_call: TRBV7-9; j_call: TRBJ2-3; clone_size: .; d_call: TRBD2
cdr3_aa: CASSQTMGRLETQYF; cdr3_nt: TGTGCCAGCTCACAGACTATGGGGCGTTTAGAGACCCAGTACTTC; v_call: TRBV18; j_call: TRBJ2-5; clone_size: .; d_call: .
cdr3_aa: CASSGPTGATGELFF; cdr3_nt: TGTGCCAGCAGCGGTCCAACGGGTGCCACCGGGGAGCTGTTTTTT; v_call: TRBV7-6; j_call: TRBJ2-2; clone_size: many; d_call: .
cdr3_aa: CASSLVRRGNTEAFF; cdr3_nt: TGTGCCAGCAGCTTGGTTCGGCGGGGGAACACTGAAGCTTTCTTT; v_call: TRBV5-6; j_call: TRBJ1-1; clone_size: many; d_call: .
cdr3_aa: CASSFNEDGQETQYF; cdr3_nt: TGTGCCAGCAGCTTCAACGAGGACGGCCAAGAGACCCAGTACTTC; v_call: TRBV7-2; j_call: TRBJ2-5; clone_size: many; d_call: .
cdr3_aa: CASSRTGTATSYNEQFF; cdr3_nt: TGTGCCAGTAGTAGGACCGGGACAGCCACCTCCTACAATGAGCAGTTCTTC; v_call: TRBV19; j_call: TRBJ2-1; clone_size: few; d_call: TRBD1
cdr3_aa: CASSDVQSSYNEQFF; cdr3_nt: TGTGCCAGCAGTGACGTTCAAAGCTCCTACAATGAGCAGTTCTTC; v_call: TRBV6-4; j_call: TRBJ2-1; clone_size: .; d_call: .
cdr3_aa: CASSHTTGPRAFF; cdr3_nt: TGCGCCAGCAGCCACACGACAGGGCCTAGGGCTTTCTTT; v_call: TRBV5-1; j_call: TRBJ1-1; clone_size: many; d_call: TRBD1
cdr3_aa: CASSLGAPSGGGNEQFF; cdr3_nt: TGTGCCAGCAGCTTAGGGGCCCCTAGCGGGGGGGGGAATGAGCAGTTCTTC; v_call: TRBV7-2; j_call: TRBJ2-1; clone_size: many; d_call: TRBD2
cdr3_aa: CSAQTGGQETQYF; cdr3_nt: TGCAGTGCTCAAACCGGGGGGCAAGAGACCCAGTACTTC; v_call: TRBV20-1; j_call: TRBJ2-5; clone_size: many; d_call: TRBD2
cdr3_aa: CATSSQAGNARGDTQYF; cdr3_nt: TGTGCCACCAGCAGCCAGGCCGGGAACGCAAGAGGCGATACGCAGTATTTT; v_call: TRBV15; j_call: TRBJ2-3; clone_size: many; d_call: .
cdr3_aa: CASSQPGGGKEDTQYF; cdr3_nt: TGCGCCAGCAGCCAACCCGGGGGGGGAAAGGAAGATACGCAGTATTTT; v_call: TRBV4-1; j_call: TRBJ2-3; clone_size: .; d_call: TRBD2
cdr3_aa: CASSPRGGRASGYYEQYF; cdr3_nt: TGTGCCAGCAGTCCTAGGGGGGGCCGAGCATCTGGGTACTACGAGCAGTACTTC; v_call: TRBV10-2; j_call: TRBJ2-7; clone_size: few; d_call: .
cdr3_aa: CASRARLAGGPDTQYF; cdr3_nt: TGTGCCAGCAGAGCAAGACTAGCGGGGGGCCCAGATACGCAGTATTTT; v_call: TRBV7-2; j_call: TRBJ2-3; clone_size: few; d_call: TRBD2
cdr3_aa: CASSDPQGGPGPAGANVLTF; cdr3_nt: TGTGCCAGCAGCGACCCCCAGGGCGGTCCCGGTCCGGCCGGGGCCAACGTCCTGACTTTC; v_call: TRBV25-1; j_call: TRBJ2-6; clone_size: few; d_call: .
cdr3_aa: CASFPYSEQNYGYTF; cdr3_nt: TGTGCCAGCTTTCCCTATTCGGAACAGAACTATGGCTACACCTTC; v_call: TRBV21-1; j_call: TRBJ1-2; clone_size: many; d_call: .
cdr3_aa: CASSLKGRDTEAFF; cdr3_nt: TGTGCCAGCAGCTTAAAGGGCAGGGACACTGAAGCTTTCTTT; v_call: TRBV7-3; j_call: TRBJ1-1; clone_size: few; d_call: .
cdr3_aa: CASSLLGHSGGYTF; cdr3_nt: TGCGCCAGCAGCTTACTCGGGCACTCCGGGGGCTACACCTTC; v_call: TRBV5-1; j_call: TRBJ1-2; clone_size: .; d_call: .
cdr3_aa: CSVRGTNSVDTQYF; cdr3_nt: TGCAGTGTCAGGGGGACTAATTCGGTGGATACGCAGTATTTT; v_call: TRBV20-1; j_call: TRBJ2-3; clone_size: many; d_call: .
cdr3_aa: CSADTGGSSYTEAFF; cdr3_nt: TGCAGTGCCGATACGGGAGGCTCAAGCTACACTGAAGCTTTCTTT; v_call: TRBV20-1; j_call: TRBJ1-1; clone_size: many; d_call: .
cdr3_aa: CASSLAFGETQYF; cdr3_nt: TGCGCCAGCAGCTTGGCCTTCGGTGAGACCCAGTACTTC; v_call: TRBV5-1; j_call: TRBJ2-5; clone_size: .; d_call: .
cdr3_aa: CASSPWTSGTYNEQFF; cdr3_nt: TGTGCCAGCAGTCCCTGGACTAGCGGGACCTACAATGAGCAGTTCTTC; v_call: TRBV28; j_call: TRBJ2-1; clone_size: .; d_call: TRBD2
cdr3_aa: CASSLVAGSYEQYF; cdr3_nt: TGCGCCAGCAGCTTGGTCGCAGGCTCCTACGAGCAGTACTTC; v_call: TRBV5-1; j_call: TRBJ2-7; clone_size: many; d_call: .
cdr3_aa: CASSQVTNTDTQYF; cdr3_nt: TGTGCCAGCAGCCAGGTTACGAACACAGATACGCAGTATTTT; v_call: TRBV3-1; j_call: TRBJ2-3; clone_size: few; d_call: .
cdr3_aa: CASSLSFTEQYF; cdr3_nt: TGTGCCAGCAGCTTAAGTTTTACCGAGCAGTACTTC; v_call: TRBV7-8; j_call: TRBJ2-7; clone_size: many; d_call: .
cdr3_aa: CASNHAGTRTDTQYF; cdr3_nt: TGTGCCAGCAACCACGCCGGGACTCGCACAGATACGCAGTATTTT; v_call: TRBV12-3/TRBV12-4; j_call: TRBJ2-3; clone_size: .; d_call: .
cdr3_aa: CASSECQPQHF; cdr3_nt: TGCGCCAGCAGTGAGTGTCAGCCCCAGCATTTT; v_call: TRBV10-1; j_call: TRBJ1-5; clone_size: .; d_call: .
cdr3_aa: CSASGASGGLETQYF; cdr3_nt: TGCAGTGCTAGTGGGGCTAGCGGGGGACTAGAGACCCAGTACTTC; v_call: TRBV20-1; j_call: TRBJ2-5; clone_size: many; d_call: TRBD2
cdr3_aa: CSVVGGATYEQYF; cdr3_nt: TGCAGCGTTGTCGGAGGGGCAACCTACGAGCAGTACTTC; v_call: TRBV29-1; j_call: TRBJ2-7; clone_size: many; d_call: .
cdr3_aa: CASSNQLAGVSEQYF; cdr3_nt: TGTGCCAGCAGTAACCAACTAGCGGGAGTGTCAGAGCAGTACTTC; v_call: TRBV6-5; j_call: TRBJ2-7; clone_size: many; d_call: TRBD2
cdr3_aa: CASSPTDLNYGYTF; cdr3_nt: TGTGCCAGCAGCCCGACAGACTTGAACTATGGCTACACCTTC; v_call: TRBV3-1; j_call: TRBJ1-2; clone_size: .; d_call: .
cdr3_aa: CASSISGGAYNEQFF; cdr3_nt: TGCGCCAGCAGCATTAGCGGGGGGGCCTACAATGAGCAGTTCTTC; v_call: TRBV5-1; j_call: TRBJ2-1; clone_size: many; d_call: TRBD2
cdr3_aa: CATSDSIGTSGRVYNEQFF; cdr3_nt: TGTGCCACCAGTGATTCTATCGGGACTAGCGGGAGAGTATACAATGAGCAGTTCTTC; v_call: TRBV24-1; j_call: TRBJ2-1; clone_size: many; d_call: TRBD2
cdr3_aa: CATTSSTGELFF; cdr3_nt: TGTGCCACCACCAGCAGTACCGGGGAGCTGTTTTTT; v_call: TRBV24-1; j_call: TRBJ2-2; clone_size: many; d_call: .
cdr3_aa: CASSVAHPADTQYF; cdr3_nt: TGTGCCAGCAGCGTAGCGCACCCCGCAGATACGCAGTATTTT; v_call: TRBV9; j_call: TRBJ2-3; clone_size: many; d_call: .
cdr3_aa: CASSQDRGAFF; cdr3_nt: TGTGCCAGCAGCCAAGATAGGGGAGCTTTCTTT; v_call: TRBV3-1; j_call: TRBJ1-1; clone_size: many; d_call: .
cdr3_aa: CASSQDRARTNEQFF; cdr3_nt: TGTGCCAGTTCTCAGGACAGGGCACGTACGAATGAGCAGTTCTTC; v_call: TRBV7-8; j_call: TRBJ2-1; clone_size: many; d_call: TRBD1
cdr3_aa: CASSPGTRSGELFF; cdr3_nt: TGCGCCAGCAGTCCCGGGACTAGGTCCGGGGAGCTGTTTTTT; v_call: TRBV10-1; j_call: TRBJ2-2; clone_size: .; d_call: TRBD2
cdr3_aa: CSGAIQETQYF; cdr3_nt: TGCTCGGGGGCGATCCAAGAGACCCAGTACTTC; v_call: TRBV20-1; j_call: TRBJ2-5; clone_size: many; d_call: .
cdr3_aa: CASSLALGNTIYF; cdr3_nt: TGTGCCAGCAGTTTAGCTCTCGGAAACACCATATATTTT; v_call: TRBV28; j_call: TRBJ1-3; clone_size: many; d_call: .
cdr3_aa: CASSSTFTATEAFF; cdr3_nt: TGTGCCAGCAGCTCGACCTTCACGGCCACTGAAGCTTTCTTT; v_call: TRBV7-8; j_call: TRBJ1-1; clone_size: many; d_call: .
cdr3_aa: CASSPSGPGETQYF; cdr3_nt: TGTGCCAGCAGTCCCTCCGGACCAGGGGAAACCCAGTACTTC; v_call: TRBV6-1; j_call: TRBJ2-5; clone_size: many; d_call: .
cdr3_aa: CASSSSPALENTEAFF; cdr3_nt: TGTGCCAGCAGCTCAAGCCCAGCTTTAGAGAACACTGAAGCTTTCTTT; v_call: TRBV5-5; j_call: TRBJ1-1; clone_size: .; d_call: .
cdr3_aa: CASTKEGRGYTF; cdr3_nt: TGTGCCAGCACCAAGGAGGGTCGAGGCTACACCTTC; v_call: TRBV12-3/TRBV12-4; j_call: TRBJ1-2; clone_size: many; d_call: .
cdr3_aa: CASSLSARHGTQYF; cdr3_nt: TGTGCCAGCAGTTTATCAGCCAGGCACGGGACCCAGTACTTC; v_call: TRBV28; j_call: TRBJ2-5; clone_size: many; d_call: .